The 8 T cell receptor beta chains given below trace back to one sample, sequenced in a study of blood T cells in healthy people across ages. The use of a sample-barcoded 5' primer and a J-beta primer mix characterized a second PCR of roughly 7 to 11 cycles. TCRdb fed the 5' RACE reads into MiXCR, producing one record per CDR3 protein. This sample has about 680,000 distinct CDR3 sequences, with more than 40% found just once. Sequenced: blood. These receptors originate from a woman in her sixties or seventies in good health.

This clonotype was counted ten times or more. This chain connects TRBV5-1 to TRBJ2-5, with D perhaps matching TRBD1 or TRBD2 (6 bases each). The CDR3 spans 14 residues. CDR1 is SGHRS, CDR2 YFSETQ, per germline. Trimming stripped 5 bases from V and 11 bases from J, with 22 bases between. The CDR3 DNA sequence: TGCGCCAGCAGAGAGGGGGGCGGATACAATGAGCAGTACTTC. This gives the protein CASREGGGYNEQYF.

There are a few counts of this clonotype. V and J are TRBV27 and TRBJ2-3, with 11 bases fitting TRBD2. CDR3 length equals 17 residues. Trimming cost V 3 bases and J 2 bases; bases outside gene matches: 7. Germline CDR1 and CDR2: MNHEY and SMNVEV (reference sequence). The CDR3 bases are TGTGCCAGCAGTTTGAGGCTAGCGGGAGGAACCACAGATACGCAGTATTTT. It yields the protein CASSLRLAGGTTDTQYF.

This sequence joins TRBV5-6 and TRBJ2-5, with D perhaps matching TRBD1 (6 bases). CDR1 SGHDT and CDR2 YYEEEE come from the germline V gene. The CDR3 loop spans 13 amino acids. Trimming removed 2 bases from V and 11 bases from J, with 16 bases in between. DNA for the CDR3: TGTGCCAGCAGCTTTGTCTCGGGGACACAGCAGTACTTC. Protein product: CASSFVSGTQQYF. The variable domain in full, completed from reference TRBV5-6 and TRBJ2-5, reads DAGVTQSPTHLIKTRGQQVTLRCSPKSGHDTVSWYQQALGQGPQFIFQYYEEEERQRGNFPDRFSGHQFPNYSSELNVNALLLGDSALYLCASSFVSGTQQYFGPGTRLLVL.

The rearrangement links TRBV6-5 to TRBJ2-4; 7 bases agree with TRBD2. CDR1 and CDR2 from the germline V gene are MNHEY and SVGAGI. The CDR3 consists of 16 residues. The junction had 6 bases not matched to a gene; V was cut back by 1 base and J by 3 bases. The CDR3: CASSYLAGAGKNIQYF. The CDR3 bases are TGTGCCAGCAGTTACTTGGCGGGAGCAGGCAAAAACATTCAGTACTTC.

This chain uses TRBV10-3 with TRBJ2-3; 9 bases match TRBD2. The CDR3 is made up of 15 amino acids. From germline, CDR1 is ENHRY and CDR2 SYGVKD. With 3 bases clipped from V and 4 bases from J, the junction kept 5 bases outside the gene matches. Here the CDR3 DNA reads TGTGCCATCAGTGAACGGCGGGAGGGCCCAGATACGCAGTATTTT. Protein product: CAISERREGPDTQYF.

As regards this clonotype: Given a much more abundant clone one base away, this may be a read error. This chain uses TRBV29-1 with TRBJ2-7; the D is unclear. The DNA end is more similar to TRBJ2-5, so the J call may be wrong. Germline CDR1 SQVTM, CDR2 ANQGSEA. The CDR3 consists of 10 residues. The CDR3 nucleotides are TGCGGCGTCGCAGAAGAGACCCAGTACTTC. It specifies CGVAEETQYF.

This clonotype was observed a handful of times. The CDR3 region is CASSLALASSEQYF. CDR3 nucleotides: TGTGCCAGCAGCTTAGCGTTGGCCAGCAGCGAGCAGTACTTC. This sequence joins TRBV7-9 and TRBJ2-5; D not certain. The last part of the DNA fits TRBJ2-7 better; the J call may be wrong. CDR3 length: 14 residues. Germline CDR1 is SEHNR and CDR2 is FQNEAQ (reference sequence).

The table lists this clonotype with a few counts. The CDR3 protein is CAWSAGTGRSPLHF. In nucleotides, the CDR3 is TGTGCCTGGAGTGCCGGGACAGGGCGGTCACCCCTCCACTTT. The J gene is TRBJ1-6, the V gene TRBV30, with 9 bases identical to TRBD1. V shed 1 base and J 10 bases; nucleotides not matched to a gene: 5. Germline loops: CDR1 GTSNPN, CDR2 SVGIG (reference sequence). This CDR3 has 14 amino acids.